A selection of T cell receptor beta chains follows, all from one sample in a study of blood T cell repertoires in COVID-19. Profiled with immunoSEQ multiplex PCR; TCRdb holds only in-frame clones, not every one. This sample has fewer than 50,000 clones; around 82% occur once, and the top ten carry about 44%. The sequencing input was peripheral blood. The receptors stem from a woman of 80 years or more with active or convalescent COVID-19. The CDR3 runs from the conserved cysteine through the conserved F or W. The D gene is left open where the match is weak. Clone sizes are given selectively: once, few, many, or a class where the clone is expanded.

TRBD2 | TRBJ2-7 | NA | TRBV5-1 | TGCGCCAGCAGCTCAACCGGGAGGAGCCCCTACGAGCAGTACTTC | CASSSTGRSPYEQYF
TRBD1 | TRBJ2-5 | once | TRBV11-3 | TGTGCCAGCAGCGGGGACAGGCAAGAGACCCAGTACTTC | CASSGDRQETQYF
TRBD2 | TRBJ2-1 | few | TRBV7-9 | TGTGCCAGCAGCTTAGCGCGGGAGTCGATCTATGAGCAGTTCTTC | CASSLARESIYEQFF
TRBD1 | TRBJ2-7 | NA | TRBV5-1 | TGCGCCAGCAGCCCCGAGGGACAGCGAAACTCCTACGAGCAGTACTTC | CASSPEGQRNSYEQYF
NA | TRBJ2-7 | NA | TRBV4-1 | TGCGCCAGCAGCCAAGGTTACTCCAACTCCTACGAGCAGTACTTC | CASSQGYSNSYEQYF
NA | TRBJ1-2 | once | TRBV14 | TGTGCCAGCAGCCAAGGGGGCGGTGGCTATGGCTACACCTTC | CASSQGGGGYGYTF
TRBD2 | TRBJ2-1 | NA | TRBV6-6 | TGTGCCAGCAGCACCGGGACTAGCGGGCGTGAGCAGTTCTTC | CASSTGTSGREQFF
NA | TRBJ2-7 | once | TRBV28 | TGTGCCAGCAGTTTCGAGCCAGGGAAAAATTCCTACGAGCAGTACTTC | CASSFEPGKNSYEQYF
TRBD2 | TRBJ2-7 | NA | TRBV7-2 | TGTGCCAGCAGCTTAGATGTGGGGAGGGCTAACGAGCAGTACTTC | CASSLDVGRANEQYF
NA | TRBJ2-7 | NA | TRBV28 | TGTGCCAGCAGTCCCTCAGGGGATCCGTACTACGAGCAGTACTTC | CASSPSGDPYYEQYF
NA | TRBJ2-3 | NA | TRBV3-1/TRBV3-2 | TGTGCCAGCAGCTTACGGACAGTTTCAGATACGCAGTATTTT | CASSLRTVSDTQYF
NA | TRBJ1-2 | NA | TRBV28 | TGTGCCAGCAGTTTATATCGGTCACAGGGCCTGGGCTATGGCTACACCTTC | CASSLYRSQGLGYGYTF
NA | TRBJ1-1 | NA | TRBV18 | TGTGCCAGCTCACCGTCCGGGGGCACTGAAGCTTTCTTT | CASSPSGGTEAFF
NA | TRBJ1-2 | NA | TRBV27 | TGTGCCAGCAGTACCGACAAGGGAGTCTATGGCTACACCTTC | CASSTDKGVYGYTF
NA | TRBJ2-1 | NA | TRBV9 | TGTGCCAGCAGCGTAGGTACGGCGCGGGATGAGCAGTTCTTC | CASSVGTARDEQFF
TRBD2 | TRBJ2-7 | few | TRBV6-4 | TGTGCCAGCAGTGACACCGGACTAGCGGGAGCGATCTACGAGCAGTACTTC | CASSDTGLAGAIYEQYF
TRBD2 | TRBJ2-1 | NA | TRBV19 | TGTGCCAGTAGTATCCTAGCGGGAGTTAGCAATGAGCAGTTCTTC | CASSILAGVSNEQFF
NA | TRBJ2-1 | NA | TRBV5-6 | TGTGCCAGCAGCGCGGACAATGAGCAGTTCTTC | CASSADNEQFF
NA | TRBJ1-1 | NA | TRBV5-1 | TGCGCCAGCAGCGGCGGGGCTTTCGTGAACACTGAAGCTTTCTTT | CASSGGAFVNTEAFF
TRBD1 | TRBJ2-5 | NA | TRBV6-5 | TGTGCCAGCAGTTTGGGGACAGGGAGAGAGACCCAGTACTTC | CASSLGTGRETQYF
NA | TRBJ1-1 | NA | TRBV3-1/TRBV3-2 | TGTGCCAGCAGCCAGTTGCGGGGCGAAGGTAACACTGAAGCTTTCTTT | CASSQLRGEGNTEAFF
TRBD1 | TRBJ1-2 | once | TRBV9 | TGTGCCAGCAGCGACCGGGACAGGGGGGGCTATGGCTACACCTTC | CASSDRDRGGYGYTF
TRBD1 | TRBJ2-1 | NA | TRBV3-1/TRBV3-2 | TGTGCCAGCAGCCAACCTCAAAGGACAGGGCTCTACAATGAGCAGTTCTTC | CASSQPQRTGLYNEQFF
TRBD2 | TRBJ2-1 | NA | TRBV9 | TGTGCCAGCAGCGTTTGGACTAGCAGCTCCTACAATGAGCAGTTCTTC | CASSVWTSSSYNEQFF
TRBD1 | TRBJ2-7 | NA | TRBV14 | TGTGCCAGCAGCCAAATCCAGGGGGACGAGCAGTACTTC | CASSQIQGDEQYF
TRBD1 | TRBJ2-2 | NA | TRBV4-3 | TGCGCCAGCAGCCAGGGGGGGACAGGGTGGACCGGGGAGCTGTTTTTT | CASSQGGTGWTGELFF
NA | TRBJ1-1 | NA | TRBV7-2 | TGTGCCAGCAGCCAAAACTCTGGTGAAGCTTTCTTT | CASSQNSGEAFF
NA | TRBJ2-4 | NA | TRBV6-2/TRBV6-3 | TGTGCCAGCAGTAATGGACCTGGGAGAGCCAAAAACATTCAGTACTTC | CASSNGPGRAKNIQYF
TRBD1 | TRBJ2-1 | NA | TRBV18 | TGTGCCAGCTCACCTTTAAGGGACAGGGGATTTGTGTTCGGTTCCTACAATGAGCAGTTCTTC | CASSPLRDRGFVFGSYNEQFF
NA | TRBJ1-4 | NA | TRBV7-9 | TGTGCCAGCAGCTCTCTCTGGAGGGGTGACGAAAAACTGTTTTTT | CASSSLWRGDEKLFF